This TCR beta chain is drawn from a study of shared clonotypes between healthy human individuals. Remarks on this clone: Its antigen remains unidentified.

Approximately 30,000 T cell genomes (roughly 220 ng DNA) went into each sorted-subset replicate. Data came from immunoSEQ multiplex PCR; TCRdb stores just in-frame clones and leaves some out. The sample yields over 950,000 clones, 70% to 85% seen once. Trimming shortened V by 5 bases and J by 5 bases, and 13 bases separated the two germline ends. CDR3 size: 14 residues. The germline gives CDR1 MDHEN, CDR2 SYDVKM. General study findings and limits: Memory subsets generally showed smaller estimated richness than naive subsets did.

Sequencing input: memory CD4+ T cells from PBMCs. Subset specified: CD45RA-negative fraction. The chain uses TRBV28 and TRBJ1-5; D is possibly TRBD1 (6 bases). The receptor was isolated from a man aged 18 to 30 in good health. Some clones in this sample may be carry-over from other donors' samples. In DNA, the CDR3 is TGTGCCAGCAGTCCCCACGGGGGCCATCAGCCCCAGCATTTT. It yields the protein CASSPHGGHQPQHF.